The 14 T cell receptor beta chains presented below share a single source sample, sequenced in a study of T cell responses to AZD1222 COVID-19 vaccine. TCRdb keeps only in-frame clones here, not all; method: immunoSEQ multiplex PCR. The table has some 150,000 clones, about 93% seen once. Sequencing used peripheral blood, obtained on day 0 of AZD1222 vaccination. The origin of the receptors is an adult in good health.

The chain has TRBV12-3 or TRBV12-4 and TRBJ1-2; D may be TRBD1 (5 bases). The length of the CDR3 is 13 residues. Trimming pared 3 bases from V and 8 bases from J, leaving 13 bases between. CDR3 DNA: TGTGCCAGCAGTTTGGGTTCGGGGGGAGGCTACACCTTC. It encodes CASSLGSGGGYTF.

The gene calls are TRBV27 and TRBJ2-3; no definite D call. Trimming stripped 6 bases from V and 2 bases from J, with 6 bases between. Germline CDR1 reads MNHEY; CDR2 reads SMNVEV (reference sequence). The CDR3 extends over 12 amino acids. The CDR3 reads CASSTLTDTQYF. The CDR3 DNA reads TGTGCCAGCAGCACGCTCACAGATACGCAGTATTTT.

This clone appeared a single time. The V call is TRBV5-1, the J call TRBJ1-2; TRBD1 agrees at 9 bases. Germline values: CDR1 SGHRS, CDR2 YFSETQ. The CDR3 covers 16 residues. With 5 bases clipped from V and 6 bases from J, the junction kept 14 bases outside the gene matches. Here the CDR3 DNA reads TGCGCCAGCAGATTTGGCGGGGACAGGGATCAAAATGGCTACACCTTC. Translation gives CASRFGGDRDQNGYTF.

V is TRBV5-6 and J is TRBJ1-4, with a possible D match to TRBD1 (5 bases). There are 15 residues in the CDR3. Trimming cost V 0 bases and J 4 bases, with 10 bases left between them. Germline V gene data show CDR1 as SGHDT and CDR2 as YYEEEE. The CDR3 DNA reads TGTGCCAGCAGCTTGGGGCCAAGGGGTAATGAAAAACTGTTTTTT. Encoded protein: CASSLGPRGNEKLFF.

The chain employs TRBV30 and TRBJ1-1, with D hard to call. Germline V CDR1 and CDR2: GTSNPN, SVGIG (reference sequence). Trimming left V 3 bases short and J 1 base short, with 6 bases between. This CDR3 has 12 residues. The CDR3 nucleotides are TGTGCCTGGAGCCCTCAGAACACTGAAGCTTTCTTT. Encoded protein: CAWSPQNTEAFF.

This clone was seen a single time. CDR3 region: CASSSGTSPPGEQFF. The CDR3 DNA sequence: TGTGCCAGTTCTAGCGGGACCTCACCCCCCGGGGAGCAGTTCTTC. The rearrangement uses TRBV7-3 and TRBJ2-1, with TRBD2 matching 9 bases. This CDR3 has 15 residues. Germline V gene data show CDR1 as SGHTA and CDR2 as FQGTGA. Losses at the gene ends were 9 bases for V and 10 bases for J; bases not matched to a gene: 16.

The rearrangement links TRBV4-1 to TRBJ1-1; D ambiguous. Germline CDR1 and CDR2: MGHRA and YSYEKL. V was pared by 3 bases and J by 1 base, with 12 bases between. This CDR3 region has 15 residues. CDR3 sequence reads: CASSQGLVGNTEAFF. The CDR3 nucleotides are TGCGCCAGCAGCCAGGGGTTAGTCGGGAACACTGAAGCTTTCTTT.

This clone was detected once. The chain joins TRBV7-2 to TRBJ2-2; D gene ambiguous. The germline CDR1 and CDR2 sequences are SGHTA and FQGNSA. Trimming took 5 bases from V and 5 from J, leaving 18 bases between them. The length of the CDR3 is 16 residues. The CDR3 DNA reads TGTGCCAGCAGCCCCCGAGGTAGGGTCGGAACCGGGGAGCTGTTTTTT. Amino acids: CASSPRGRVGTGELFF.

This chain joins TRBV10-1 and TRBJ2-1, with 11 nucleotides matching TRBD2. The V gene end was trimmed by 10 bases and the J gene end by 0 bases; junction bases not matched to a gene: 14. Per germline, CDR1 WNHNN and CDR2 SYGVQD (reference sequence). The CDR3 has 18 residues. CDR3 sequence: CATNLGLAEQSSYNEQFF. CDR3 DNA sequence: TGCGCCACTAACCTGGGACTAGCGGAACAGAGCTCCTACAATGAGCAGTTCTTC.

This chain uses TRBV3-1 (or the pseudogene TRBV3-2) with TRBJ2-3; D remains ambiguous. Germline values: CDR1 LGHDT, CDR2 YNNKEL (reference sequence). Trimming pared 2 bases from V and 4 bases from J, leaving 4 bases between. The CDR3 length is 12 residues. The CDR3 bases are TGTGCCAGCAGCCAAAAGCCAGATACGCAGTATTTT. It codes for CASSQKPDTQYF.

This chain uses TRBV19 with TRBJ1-1, with D unresolved. Germline V gene sequence: CDR1 LNHDA, CDR2 SQIVND (reference sequence). V was trimmed by 4 bases and J by 6 bases, leaving 12 bases between them. The CDR3 has 13 amino acids. DNA for the CDR3: TGTGCCAGTAGTACCCACCCTTTGGCTGAAGCTTTCTTT. It translates to CASSTHPLAEAFF. Variable domain in full (rest from reference TRBV19 and TRBJ1-1): DGGITQSPKYLFRKEGQNVTLSCEQNLNHDAMYWYRQDPGQGLRLIYYSQIVNDFQKGDIAEGYSVSREKKESFPLTVTSAQKNPTAFYLCASSTHPLAEAFFGQGTRLTVV.

V gene TRBV4-1 combines with J gene TRBJ1-1; 8 bases agree with TRBD1. The CDR3 runs to 14 residues. Germline V CDR1 and CDR2: MGHRA, YSYEKL. The junction had 4 bases not matched to a gene; V was cut back by 3 bases and J by 4 bases. The CDR3 nucleotides are TGCGCCAGCAGCCATGCTACAGGGGGCACTGAAGCTTTCTTT. This codes for CASSHATGGTEAFF.

The chain has TRBV24-1 and TRBJ2-7; TRBD1 is a possible D gene (5 bases). Germline assignment: CDR1 KGHDR and CDR2 SFDVKD. The CDR3 consists of 11 residues. The CDR3 DNA sequence: TGTGCCACCAGTGGGGGCGAACCGCCGCACGTC. It yields the protein CATSGGEPPHV.

CDR3 bases: TGTGCCAGCAGCTTGGAGGACGTGCCGTTCAATGAGCAGTTCTTC. It specifies CASSLEDVPFNEQFF. The chain is built from TRBV5-4 and TRBJ2-1; D remains unclear. CDR1 and CDR2 from the germline V gene are SGHNT and YYREEE (reference sequence). Trimming pared 0 bases from V and 6 bases from J, leaving 13 bases between. The CDR3 has 15 residues.